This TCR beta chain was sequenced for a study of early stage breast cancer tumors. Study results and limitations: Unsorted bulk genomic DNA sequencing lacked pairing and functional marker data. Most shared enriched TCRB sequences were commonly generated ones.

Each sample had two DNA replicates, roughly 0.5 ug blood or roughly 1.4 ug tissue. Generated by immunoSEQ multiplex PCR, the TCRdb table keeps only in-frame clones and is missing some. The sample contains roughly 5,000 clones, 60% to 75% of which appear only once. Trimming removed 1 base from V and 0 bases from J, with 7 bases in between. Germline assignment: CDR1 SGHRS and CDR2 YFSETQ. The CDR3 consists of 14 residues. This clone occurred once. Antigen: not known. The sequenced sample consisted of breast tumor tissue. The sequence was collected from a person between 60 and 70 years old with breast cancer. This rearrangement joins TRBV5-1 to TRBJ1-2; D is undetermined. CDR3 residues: CASSLRQANYGYTF. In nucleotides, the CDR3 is TGCGCCAGCAGCTTGAGGCAAGCTAACTATGGCTACACCTTC.